This T cell receptor beta chain stems from a study of cytomegalovirus exposure and HLA in healthy donors. The PCR made use of 60 Vbeta and 13 Jbeta primers. The repertoire was sequenced with immunoSEQ multiplex PCR; TCRdb's copy has only in-frame clones and lacks some. The sample has about 32,000 clones, and its top ten clones hold approximately 4.8%. V trimming: 6 bases; J trimming: 4 bases; junction bases outside the gene matches: 7. Germline loops: CDR1 MNHNY, CDR2 SVGAGI (reference sequence). This CDR3 is 14 amino acids long. This clone ranks as medium-sized (0.01 to 0.1%) in terms of frequency. The sequence derives from a female donor in good health and CMV-seronegative. The sample taken for sequencing was PBMCs. The gene calls are TRBV6-6 and TRBJ1-1, with TRBD1 identical over 8 bases. CDR3 loop: CASSSQGAGTEAFF. Written as DNA, the CDR3 is TGTGCCAGCAGCTCCCAGGGGGCCGGCACTGAAGCTTTCTTT.